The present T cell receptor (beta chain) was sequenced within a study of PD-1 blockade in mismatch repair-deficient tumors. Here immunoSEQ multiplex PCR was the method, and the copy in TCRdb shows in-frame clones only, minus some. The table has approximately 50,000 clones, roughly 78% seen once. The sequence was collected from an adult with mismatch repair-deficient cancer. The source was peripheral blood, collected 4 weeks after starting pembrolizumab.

In nucleotides, the CDR3 is TGTGCCAGCAGGACATTCTCTGGAAACACCATATATTTT. It is translated as CASRTFSGNTIYF. The rearrangement links TRBV27 to TRBJ1-3; no clear D. The germline V gene has CDR1 MNHEY and CDR2 SMNVEV (reference sequence). The ends were cut back, 6 bases at V and 0 bases at J, with 6 bases in the middle. There are 13 residues in the CDR3.